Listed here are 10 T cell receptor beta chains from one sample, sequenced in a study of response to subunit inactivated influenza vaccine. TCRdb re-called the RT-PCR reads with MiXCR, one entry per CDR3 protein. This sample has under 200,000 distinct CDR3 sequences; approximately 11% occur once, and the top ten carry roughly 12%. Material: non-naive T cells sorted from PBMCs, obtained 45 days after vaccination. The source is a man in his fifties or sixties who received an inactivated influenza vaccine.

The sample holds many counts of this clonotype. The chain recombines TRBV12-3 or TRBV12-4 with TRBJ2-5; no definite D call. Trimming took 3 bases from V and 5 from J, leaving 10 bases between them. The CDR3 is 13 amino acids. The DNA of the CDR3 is TGTGCCAGCAGTTTTACCCAAAGGGAGACCCAGTACTTC. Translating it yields CASSFTQRETQYF.

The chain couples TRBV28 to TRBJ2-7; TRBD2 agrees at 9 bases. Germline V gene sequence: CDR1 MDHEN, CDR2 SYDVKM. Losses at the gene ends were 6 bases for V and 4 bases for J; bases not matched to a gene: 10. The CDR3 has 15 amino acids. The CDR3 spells CASSSLAGRKYEQYF. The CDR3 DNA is TGTGCCAGCAGCTCCCTAGCGGGGAGAAAATACGAGCAGTACTTC.

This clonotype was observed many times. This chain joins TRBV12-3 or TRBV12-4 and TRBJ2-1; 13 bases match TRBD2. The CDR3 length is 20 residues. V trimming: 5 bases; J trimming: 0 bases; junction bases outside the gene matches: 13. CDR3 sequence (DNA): TGTGCCAGCAGTCACCCCGGACTAGCGGGGGCCTCAAGCTCCTACAATGAGCAGTTCTTC. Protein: CASSHPGLAGASSSYNEQFF.

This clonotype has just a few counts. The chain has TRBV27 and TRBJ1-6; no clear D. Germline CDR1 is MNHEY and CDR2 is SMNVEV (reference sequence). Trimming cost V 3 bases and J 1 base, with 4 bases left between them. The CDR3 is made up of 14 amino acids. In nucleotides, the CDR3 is TGTGCCAGCAGTTTGGGGTCCTATAATTCACCCCTCCACTTT. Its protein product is CASSLGSYNSPLHF.

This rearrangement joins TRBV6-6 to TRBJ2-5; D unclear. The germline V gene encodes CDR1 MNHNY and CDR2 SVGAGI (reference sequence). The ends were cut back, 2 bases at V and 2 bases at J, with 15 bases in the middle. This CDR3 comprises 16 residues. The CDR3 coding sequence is TGTGCCAGCAGTTACGCTAATTGGGCCACTCAAGAGACCCAGTACTTC. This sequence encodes CASSYANWATQETQYF.

The CDR3 sequence: CASSWMGAHEQYF. The CDR3 nucleotides read TGTGCCAGCAGTTGGATGGGAGCCCACGAGCAGTACTTC. The J gene is TRBJ2-7, the V gene TRBV27, with D perhaps TRBD2 (5 bases). In germline, CDR1 is MNHEY, CDR2 SMNVEV (reference sequence). The V end was cut by 4 bases, the J end by 5 bases, with 12 bases between. The CDR3 loop spans 13 amino acids.

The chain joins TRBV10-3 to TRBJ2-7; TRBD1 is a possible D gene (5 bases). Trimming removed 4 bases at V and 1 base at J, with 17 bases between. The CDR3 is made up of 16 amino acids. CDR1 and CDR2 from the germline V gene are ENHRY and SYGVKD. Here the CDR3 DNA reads TGTGCCATCAGTGGAAACGCTGGACAAGGTTCCTACGAGCAGTACTTC. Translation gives CAISGNAGQGSYEQYF.

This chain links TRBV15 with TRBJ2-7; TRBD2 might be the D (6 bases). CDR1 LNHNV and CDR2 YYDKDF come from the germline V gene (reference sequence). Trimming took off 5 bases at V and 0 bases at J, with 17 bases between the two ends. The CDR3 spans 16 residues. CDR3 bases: TGTGCCACCAGCCCCCGGCGGGGAGGTAACTCCTACGAGCAGTACTTC. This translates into CATSPRRGGNSYEQYF. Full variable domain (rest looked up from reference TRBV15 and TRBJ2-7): DAMVIQNPRYQVTQFGKPVTLSCSQTLNHNVMYWYQQKSSQAPKLLFHYYDKDFNNEADTPDNFQSRRPNTSFCFLDIRSPGLGDTAMYLCATSPRRGGNSYEQYFGPGTRLTVT.

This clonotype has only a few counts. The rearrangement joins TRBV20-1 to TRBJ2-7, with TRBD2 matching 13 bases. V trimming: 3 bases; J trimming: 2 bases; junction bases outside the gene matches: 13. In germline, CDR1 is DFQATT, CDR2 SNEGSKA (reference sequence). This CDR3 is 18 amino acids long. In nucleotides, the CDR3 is TGCAGTGCTAGTCTTATCGGACTAGCGGGAGCCCGGACCTACGAGCAGTACTTC. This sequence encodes CSASLIGLAGARTYEQYF.

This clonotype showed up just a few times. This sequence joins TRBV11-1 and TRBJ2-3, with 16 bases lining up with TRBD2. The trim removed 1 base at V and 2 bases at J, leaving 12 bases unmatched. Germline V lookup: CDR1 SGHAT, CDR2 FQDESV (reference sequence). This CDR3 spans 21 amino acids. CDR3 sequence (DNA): TGTGCCAGCAGCTTAGACGAGGGACTAGCGGGGGGGCCACGTAACACAGATACGCAGTATTTT. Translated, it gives CASSLDEGLAGGPRNTDTQYF.